These 27 T cell receptor beta chains were sequenced from one sample in a study of blood T cell repertoires in COVID-19. TCRdb keeps only in-frame clones here, not all; method: immunoSEQ multiplex PCR. Of about 160,000 clones listed, about 81% are singletons. Sequencing input: peripheral blood. The source is a man in his 60s with active or convalescent COVID-19.

This clone was observed a few times. This rearrangement joins TRBV12-3 or TRBV12-4 to TRBJ1-5; D gene ambiguous. Trimming took off 6 bases at V and 8 bases at J, with 11 bases between the two ends. The CDR3 is 12 residues long. The CDR3 nucleotides read TGTGCCAGCAGCGAGAACGGGGAGCCCCAGCATTTT. Translated: CASSENGEPQHF.

The gene calls are TRBV19 and TRBJ2-7, with D perhaps matching TRBD1 (5 bases). Germline values: CDR1 LNHDA, CDR2 SQIVND (reference sequence). The CDR3 loop spans 11 amino acids. The V end was cut by 4 bases, the J end by 6 bases, with 7 bases between. DNA of the CDR3: TGTGCCAGTAGTAAAGGGGTCGAGCAGTACTTC. This sequence encodes CASSKGVEQYF.

The CDR3 DNA reads as TGTGCCAGCAGGCCGTGGACAGGGGAGGGTGGCTACACCTTC. Residues: CASRPWTGEGGYTF. The rearrangement joins TRBV2 to TRBJ1-2, with 9 bases matching TRBD1. V lost 6 bases, J lost 7 bases, and 9 bases stayed unmatched. The CDR3 extends over 14 amino acids. CDR1 is SNHLY, CDR2 FYNNEI, per germline.

V gene TRBV5-6 combines with J gene TRBJ1-2, with D uncertain. V dropped 0 bases and J dropped 3 bases, with 12 bases sitting between them. In germline, CDR1 is SGHDT, CDR2 YYEEEE. The CDR3 totals 15 residues. The CDR3 region is CASSLATSADYGYTF. CDR3 coding DNA: TGTGCCAGCAGCTTGGCAACGAGCGCAGACTATGGCTACACCTTC. The full variable domain, its missing parts supplied by reference TRBV5-6 and TRBJ1-2, is DAGVTQSPTHLIKTRGQQVTLRCSPKSGHDTVSWYQQALGQGPQFIFQYYEEEERQRGNFPDRFSGHQFPNYSSELNVNALLLGDSALYLCASSLATSADYGYTFGSGTRLTVV.

The genes are TRBV14 and TRBJ2-7; D remains ambiguous. This CDR3 contains 14 residues. V gave up 0 bases and J gave up 12 bases, with 18 bases separating them. Germline V CDR1 and CDR2: SGHDN, FVKESK. CDR3 residues: CASSQDSAGRRLYF. The DNA for the CDR3 is TGTGCCAGCAGCCAAGATTCGGCAGGCAGGCGCCTGTACTTC.

This rearrangement joins TRBV19 to TRBJ1-2; D gene ambiguous. Germline-derived CDR1 and CDR2 are LNHDA and SQIVND (reference sequence). The CDR3 consists of 15 residues. Trimming left V 0 bases short and J 2 bases short, with 10 bases between. CDR3 DNA sequence: TGTGCCAGTAGTATAGACGGGAGAGGCAACTATGGCTACACCTTC. Translation gives CASSIDGRGNYGYTF. Complete variable domain (other parts from reference TRBV19 and TRBJ1-2): DGGITQSPKYLFRKEGQNVTLSCEQNLNHDAMYWYRQDPGQGLRLIYYSQIVNDFQKGDIAEGYSVSREKKESFPLTVTSAQKNPTAFYLCASSIDGRGNYGYTFGSGTRLTVV.

V and J are TRBV24-1 and TRBJ2-5; tentative D call: TRBD1 (5 bases). The CDR3 is made up of 15 amino acids. The germline CDR1 and CDR2 sequences are KGHDR and SFDVKD. V lost 5 bases and J 0 bases, leaving 12 bases between the germline ends. The CDR3 protein is CATSGAGSYQETQYF. The CDR3 bases are TGTGCCACCAGTGGGGCAGGGTCGTACCAAGAGACCCAGTACTTC.

This clone has only a few counts. The chain uses TRBV11-2 and TRBJ1-2; 8 bases match TRBD1. The CDR3 runs 14 residues. V was clipped by 5 bases and J by 6 bases; unmatched bases: 8. Per germline, CDR1 SGHAT and CDR2 FQNNGV. CDR3 in DNA: TGTGCCAGCAGCCCCCGGACAGGGATTGATGGCTACACCTTC. Its translation is CASSPRTGIDGYTF.

The rearrangement uses TRBV9 and TRBJ2-7; 7 nucleotides match TRBD2. Germline V gene lookup returns CDR1 SGDLS and CDR2 YYNGEE. V was pared by 0 bases and J by 3 bases, with 6 bases of the junction left unmatched. The CDR3 contains 15 residues. The CDR3 nucleotides are TGTGCCAGCAGCGTAGGCGGGGGAGATTTCTACGAGCAGTACTTC. It codes for CASSVGGGDFYEQYF.

This clone has a single count. The J gene is TRBJ1-6, the V gene TRBV7-9; 9 nucleotides align to TRBD1. CDR1 is SEHNR, CDR2 FQNEAQ, per germline (reference sequence). With 3 bases clipped from V and 6 bases from J, the junction kept 3 bases outside the gene matches. The CDR3 runs to 15 residues. The CDR3 reads CASSFTGGGNSPLHF. In DNA form, the CDR3 reads TGTGCCAGCAGCTTCACAGGGGGCGGTAATTCACCCCTCCACTTT.

The chain uses TRBV25-1 and TRBJ2-1, with D unclear. This CDR3 contains 13 residues. V was trimmed by 1 base and J by 4 bases, leaving 5 bases between them. Per germline, CDR1 MGHDK and CDR2 SYGVNS. For the CDR3, the DNA is TGTGCCAGCAGTGAATCTAGTTACAATGAGCAGTTCTTC. Residues: CASSESSYNEQFF.

The chain employs TRBV10-3 and TRBJ2-7; 8 positions match TRBD1. CDR1 is ENHRY and CDR2 is SYGVKD in the germline V gene. Trimming cost V 6 bases and J 3 bases; bases outside gene matches: 7. The CDR3 length is 14 residues. CDR3 DNA: TGTGCCATCAGAACACAGGGGGGATTCTACGAGCAGTACTTC. Translating it yields CAIRTQGGFYEQYF.

The J gene is TRBJ1-5, the V gene TRBV2; 7 bases align to TRBD1. V shed 6 bases, J shed 6 bases, and the junction held 5 bases outside the gene matches. The CDR3 length is 13 residues. Germline assignment: CDR1 SNHLY and CDR2 FYNNEI. The CDR3 protein is CASSRQGFQPQHF. The CDR3 nucleotides are TGTGCCAGCAGCAGACAGGGTTTTCAGCCCCAGCATTTT.

This chain joins TRBV28 and TRBJ2-7; a weak D match, TRBD2 (6 bases). Germline CDR1 and CDR2: MDHEN and SYDVKM. CDR3 length equals 12 residues. Trimming took off 6 bases at V and 5 bases at J, with 11 bases between the two ends. CDR3 bases: TGTGCCAGCAGAGGAGGGATGGACGAGCAGTACTTC. It yields the protein CASRGGMDEQYF.

This clone has more than one count but fewer than ten. CDR3 sequence reads: CASSLSGRRDEQYF. The CDR3 DNA reads as TGCGCCAGCAGCTTGTCAGGTCGGCGAGACGAGCAGTACTTC. The J gene is TRBJ2-7, the V gene TRBV5-1; D uncertain. V was cut by 1 base and J by 5 bases, with 13 bases left in between. CDR3 length: 14 amino acids. Germline V gene data show CDR1 as SGHRS and CDR2 as YFSETQ.

This chain uses TRBV19 with TRBJ2-7, with 16 bases fitting TRBD2. Germline V gene sequence: CDR1 LNHDA, CDR2 SQIVND (reference sequence). This CDR3 has 17 residues. V trimming: 3 bases; J trimming: 3 bases; junction bases outside the gene matches: 5. The CDR3 sequence: CASSIGTSGRAGYEQYF. The DNA for the CDR3 is TGTGCCAGTAGTATCGGGACTAGCGGGAGGGCCGGCTACGAGCAGTACTTC.

The chain carries TRBV5-6 and TRBJ2-4, with 10 bases lining up with TRBD1. CDR1 is SGHDT and CDR2 is YYEEEE in the germline V gene. The junction had 2 bases not matched to a gene; V was cut back by 4 bases and J by 7 bases. The CDR3 length is 13 residues. The CDR3: CASSEDRGNIQYF. CDR3 nucleotide sequence: TGTGCCAGCAGCGAGGACAGGGGGAACATTCAGTACTTC.

The chain recombines TRBV4-1 with TRBJ1-2, with D perhaps matching TRBD1 (5 bases). Germline V lookup: CDR1 MGHRA, CDR2 YSYEKL. Trimming removed 4 bases from V and 8 bases from J, with 11 bases in between. CDR3 size: 12 residues. CDR3 loop: CASSRSTDGYTF. In DNA, the CDR3 is TGCGCCAGCAGCCGGTCGACAGACGGCTACACCTTC.

This chain uses TRBV18 with TRBJ1-4, with 8 positions matching TRBD1. CDR1 KGHSH and CDR2 LQKENI come from the germline V gene. Trimming removed 3 bases from V and 5 bases from J; junction bases left unmatched: 11. This CDR3 is built from 17 residues. The CDR3 coding sequence is TGTGCCAGCTCACCTGGACAGGGCCCGGTCATAAATGAAAAACTGTTTTTT. Amino acids: CASSPGQGPVINEKLFF.

This sequence joins TRBV3-1 (or the pseudogene TRBV3-2) and TRBJ2-1; 8 positions match TRBD2. The CDR3 length is 15 residues. V was clipped by 0 bases and J by 7 bases; unmatched bases: 5. The germline gives CDR1 LGHDT, CDR2 YNNKEL (reference sequence). The CDR3 protein is CASSQDGTRPNEQFF. DNA for the CDR3: TGTGCCAGCAGCCAAGACGGGACTAGACCGAATGAGCAGTTCTTC.

The chain has TRBV9 and TRBJ1-6, with TRBD1 identical over 8 bases. Germline CDR1 SGDLS, CDR2 YYNGEE. Trimming cost V 2 bases and J 5 bases; bases outside gene matches: 6. This CDR3 is built from 16 residues. CDR3 amino acids: CASSVTQGAHNSPLHF. The CDR3 DNA is TGTGCCAGCAGCGTCACCCAGGGGGCGCATAATTCACCCCTCCACTTT.

The CDR3 DNA sequence: TGTGCAAGCGCGGCTAGTTCTAGCACAGATACGCAGTATTTT. Translation: CASAASSSTDTQYF. The rearrangement uses TRBV6-5 and TRBJ2-3; the D is unclear. Germline CDR1 and CDR2: MNHEY and SVGAGI. The CDR3 extends over 14 amino acids.

This clone has a count of ten or more. The rearrangement uses TRBV29-1 and TRBJ2-1, with TRBD2 matching 12 bases. V lost 3 bases and J lost 8; bases outside the gene matches: 5. The CDR3 covers 14 residues. Germline CDR1 and CDR2: SQVTM and ANQGSEA. CDR3 DNA: TGCAGCGTTGAGAAGACTAGCGGGGGCTATGAGCAGTTCTTC. As protein: CSVEKTSGGYEQFF.

The chain combines TRBV7-8 with TRBJ1-1; possible D gene TRBD1, 6 bases. Between the trimmed V and J ends, which lost 2 bases and 1 base, there was a span of 8 bases. Looked up from germline, CDR1 is SGHVS and CDR2 is FQNEAQ. The CDR3 sequence is 14 residues long. The CDR3 reads CASSLFRGNTEAFF. The CDR3 region has the DNA TGTGCCAGCAGCTTATTCAGGGGGAACACTGAAGCTTTCTTT. The full variable domain, completed using reference TRBV7-8 and TRBJ1-1, is GAGVSQSPRYKVAKRGQDVALRCDPISGHVSLFWYQQALGQGPEFLTYFQNEAQLDKSGLPSDRFFAERPEGSVSTLKIQRTQQEDSAVYLCASSLFRGNTEAFFGQGTRLTVV.

CDR3 coding DNA: TGCAGCGTTGAAGGACACCTGAACACTGAAGCTTTCTTT. Encoded protein: CSVEGHLNTEAFF. The genes are TRBV29-1 and TRBJ1-1; no firm D call. The V gene's germline CDR1 is SQVTM and CDR2 ANQGSEA. V lost 1 base and J 0 bases, leaving 6 bases between the germline ends. The length of the CDR3 is 13 residues.

This clone was observed a few times. The J gene is TRBJ1-3, the V gene TRBV15, with D perhaps TRBD1 (6 bases). Per the germline V gene, CDR1 is LNHNV and CDR2 is YYDKDF (reference sequence). This CDR3 is 16 amino acids long. V dropped 4 bases and J dropped 4 bases, with 17 bases sitting between them. The CDR3 DNA reads as TGTGCCACCAGCAACCAGGGGCCAGGGGCCGGAAACACCATATATTTT. As protein: CATSNQGPGAGNTIYF. Together with reference TRBV15 and TRBJ1-3, the CDR3 gives the full variable domain: DAMVIQNPRYQVTQFGKPVTLSCSQTLNHNVMYWYQQKSSQAPKLLFHYYDKDFNNEADTPDNFQSRRPNTSFCFLDIRSPGLGDTAMYLCATSNQGPGAGNTIYFGEGSWLTVV.

The CDR3 bases are TGTGCCACCAGCAGTGGACTAGCGGGGGGCCAGGGGGACACAGATACGCAGTATTTT. Translation: CATSSGLAGGQGDTDTQYF. The chain links TRBV15 to TRBJ2-3, with 14 bases aligning to TRBD2. The CDR3 runs to 19 residues. V was pared by 3 bases and J by 2 bases, with 10 bases of the junction left unmatched. Per the germline V gene, CDR1 is LNHNV and CDR2 is YYDKDF (reference sequence).